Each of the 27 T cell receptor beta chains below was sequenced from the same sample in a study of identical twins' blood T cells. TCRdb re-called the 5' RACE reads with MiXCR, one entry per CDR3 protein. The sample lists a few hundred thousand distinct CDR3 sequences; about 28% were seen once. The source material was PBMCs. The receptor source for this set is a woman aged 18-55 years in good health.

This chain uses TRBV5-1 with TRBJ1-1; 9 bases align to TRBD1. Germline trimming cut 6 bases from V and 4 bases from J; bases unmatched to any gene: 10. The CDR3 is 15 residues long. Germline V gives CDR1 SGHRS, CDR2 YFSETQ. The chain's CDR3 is CASKGDRVGSTEAFF. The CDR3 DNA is TGCGCCAGCAAAGGGGACAGGGTTGGATCCACTGAAGCTTTCTTT.

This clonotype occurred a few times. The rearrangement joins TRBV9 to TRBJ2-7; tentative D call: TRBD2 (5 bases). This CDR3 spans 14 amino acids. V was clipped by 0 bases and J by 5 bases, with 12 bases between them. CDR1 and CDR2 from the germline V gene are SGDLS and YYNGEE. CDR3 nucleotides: TGTGCCAGCAGCGTAGGAACGGGATGGAACGAGCAGTACTTC. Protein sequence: CASSVGTGWNEQYF.

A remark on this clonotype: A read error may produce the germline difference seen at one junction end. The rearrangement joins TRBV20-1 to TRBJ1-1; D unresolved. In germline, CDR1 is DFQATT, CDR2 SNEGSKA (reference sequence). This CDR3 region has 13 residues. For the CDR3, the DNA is TGCAGCGCTAGGTCCCACAAAGACACTGAAGCTTTCTTT. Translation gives CSARSHKDTEAFF.

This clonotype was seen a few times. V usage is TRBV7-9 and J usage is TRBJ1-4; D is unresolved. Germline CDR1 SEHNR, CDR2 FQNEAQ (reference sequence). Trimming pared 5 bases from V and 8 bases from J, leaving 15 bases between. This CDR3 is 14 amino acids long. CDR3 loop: CASSQASSGEKLFF. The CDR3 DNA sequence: TGTGCCAGCAGCCAAGCATCTTCTGGCGAAAAACTGTTTTTT.

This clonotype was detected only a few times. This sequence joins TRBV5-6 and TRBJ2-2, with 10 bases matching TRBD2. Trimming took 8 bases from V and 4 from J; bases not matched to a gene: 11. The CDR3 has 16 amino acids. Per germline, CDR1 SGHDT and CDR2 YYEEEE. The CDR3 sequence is CASLWWLAGVTGELFF. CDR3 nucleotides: TGTGCCAGTTTATGGTGGCTAGCGGGAGTCACCGGGGAGCTGTTTTTT.

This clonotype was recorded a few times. In DNA, the CDR3 is TGTGCCATCAGGCCGGGACCGATTTACAATGAGCAGTTCTTC. Translation gives CAIRPGPIYNEQFF. The chain uses TRBV10-3 and TRBJ2-1, with D perhaps matching TRBD1 or TRBD2 (5 bases each). The CDR3 is 14 amino acids. The V end was cut by 6 bases, the J end by 4 bases, with 13 bases between. Germline V CDR1 and CDR2: ENHRY, SYGVKD.

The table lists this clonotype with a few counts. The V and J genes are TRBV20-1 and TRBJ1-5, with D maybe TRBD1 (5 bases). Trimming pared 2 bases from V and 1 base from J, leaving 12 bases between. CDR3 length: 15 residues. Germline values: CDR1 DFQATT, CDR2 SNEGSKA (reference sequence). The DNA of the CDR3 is TGCAGTGCTAGACAGGGAGGAATGAGCAATCAGCCCCAGCATTTT. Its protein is CSARQGGMSNQPQHF.

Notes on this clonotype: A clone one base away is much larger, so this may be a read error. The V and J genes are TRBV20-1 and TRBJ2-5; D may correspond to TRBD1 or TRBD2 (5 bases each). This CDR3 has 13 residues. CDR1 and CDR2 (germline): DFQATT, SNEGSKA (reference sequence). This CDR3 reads CSASARDQETLYF. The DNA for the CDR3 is TGCAGTGCTAGCGCCAGGGACCAAGAGACCCTGTACTTC.

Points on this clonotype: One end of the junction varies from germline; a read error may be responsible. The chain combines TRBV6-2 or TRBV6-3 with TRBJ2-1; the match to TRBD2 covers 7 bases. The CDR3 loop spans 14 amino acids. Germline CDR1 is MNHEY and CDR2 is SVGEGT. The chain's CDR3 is CARSGASGYNEQFF. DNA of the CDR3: TGTGCCCGCAGCGGGGCTAGCGGATACAATGAGCAGTTCTTC.

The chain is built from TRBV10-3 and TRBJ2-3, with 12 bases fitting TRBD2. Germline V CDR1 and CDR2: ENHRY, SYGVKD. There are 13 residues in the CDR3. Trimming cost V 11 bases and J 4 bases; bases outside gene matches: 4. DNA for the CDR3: TGTGCCTCGACTAGCGGGAGTGCAGATACGCAGTATTTT. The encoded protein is CASTSGSADTQYF.

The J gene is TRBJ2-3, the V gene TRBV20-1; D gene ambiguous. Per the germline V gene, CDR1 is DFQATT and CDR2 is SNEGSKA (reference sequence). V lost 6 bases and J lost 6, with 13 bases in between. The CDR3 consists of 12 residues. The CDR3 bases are TGCAGTGCCGTTACGCGAGCGGATACGCAGTATTTT. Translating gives CSAVTRADTQYF.

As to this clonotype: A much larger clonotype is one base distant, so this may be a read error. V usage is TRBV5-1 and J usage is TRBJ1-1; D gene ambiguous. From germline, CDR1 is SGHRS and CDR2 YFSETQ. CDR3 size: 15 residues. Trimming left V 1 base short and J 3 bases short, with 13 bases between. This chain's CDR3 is CASSLIIGRDTEAFF. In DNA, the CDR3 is TGCGCCAGCAGCTTGATAATTGGGAGGGACACTGAAGCTTTCTTT.

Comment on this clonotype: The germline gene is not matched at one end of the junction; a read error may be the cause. The CDR3 reads CAGSRTTNEKLFF. The CDR3, as DNA: TGTGCCGGCAGTAGGACAACTAATGAAAAACTGTTTTTT. The chain recombines TRBV6-1 with TRBJ1-4; D not resolved. The germline gives CDR1 MNHNS, CDR2 SASEGT. The CDR3 consists of 13 residues.

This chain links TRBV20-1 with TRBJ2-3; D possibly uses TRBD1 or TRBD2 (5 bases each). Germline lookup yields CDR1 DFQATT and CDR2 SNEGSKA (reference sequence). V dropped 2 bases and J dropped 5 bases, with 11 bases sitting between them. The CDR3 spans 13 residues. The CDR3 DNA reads TGCAGTGCTAGACCAGGGAGCGGAGATACGCAGTATTTT. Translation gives CSARPGSGDTQYF.

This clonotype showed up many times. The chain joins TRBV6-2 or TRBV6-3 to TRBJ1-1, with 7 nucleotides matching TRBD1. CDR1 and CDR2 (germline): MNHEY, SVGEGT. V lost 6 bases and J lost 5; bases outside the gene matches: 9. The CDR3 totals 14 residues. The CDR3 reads CASRPQGRATEAFF. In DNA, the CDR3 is TGTGCCAGCAGACCACAGGGGAGAGCAACTGAAGCTTTCTTT.

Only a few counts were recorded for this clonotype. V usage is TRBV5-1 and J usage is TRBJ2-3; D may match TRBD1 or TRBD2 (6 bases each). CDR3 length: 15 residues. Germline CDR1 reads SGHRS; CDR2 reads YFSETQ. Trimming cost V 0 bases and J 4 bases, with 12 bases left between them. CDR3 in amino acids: CASSLEGGLSDTQYF. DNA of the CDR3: TGCGCCAGCAGCTTGGAGGGGGGCCTCTCAGATACGCAGTATTTT.

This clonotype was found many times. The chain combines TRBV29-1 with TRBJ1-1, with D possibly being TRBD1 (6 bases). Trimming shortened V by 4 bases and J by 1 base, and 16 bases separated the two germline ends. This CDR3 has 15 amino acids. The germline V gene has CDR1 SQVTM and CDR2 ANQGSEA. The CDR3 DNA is TGCAGCGTTGTGGGGATTTCGGGGGCGAACACTGAAGCTTTCTTT. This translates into CSVVGISGANTEAFF.

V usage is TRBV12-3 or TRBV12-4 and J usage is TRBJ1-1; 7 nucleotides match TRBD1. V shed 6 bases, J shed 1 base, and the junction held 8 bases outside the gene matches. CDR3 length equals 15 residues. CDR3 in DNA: TGTGCCAGCAGCCGGGCCCGGGACAGGAACACTGAAGCTTTCTTT. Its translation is CASSRARDRNTEAFF.

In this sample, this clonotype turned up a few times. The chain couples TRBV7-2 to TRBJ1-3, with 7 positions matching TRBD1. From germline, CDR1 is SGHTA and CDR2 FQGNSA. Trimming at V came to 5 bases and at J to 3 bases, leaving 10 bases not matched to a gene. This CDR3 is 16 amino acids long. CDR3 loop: CASSGRDRAYGNTIYF. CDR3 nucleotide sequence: TGTGCCAGCAGCGGAAGAGACAGGGCATATGGAAACACCATATATTTT.

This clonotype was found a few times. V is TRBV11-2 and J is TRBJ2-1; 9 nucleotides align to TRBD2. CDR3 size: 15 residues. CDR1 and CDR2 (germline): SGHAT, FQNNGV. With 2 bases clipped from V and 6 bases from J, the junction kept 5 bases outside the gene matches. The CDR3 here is CASSLLRTSVNEQFF. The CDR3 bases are TGTGCCAGCAGCTTACTCCGGACTAGCGTCAATGAGCAGTTCTTC. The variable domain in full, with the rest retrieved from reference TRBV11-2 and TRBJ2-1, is EAGVAQSPRYKIIEKRQSVAFWCNPISGHATLYWYQQILGQGPKLLIQFQNNGVVDDSQLPKDRFSAERLKGVDSTLKIQPAKLEDSAVYLCASSLLRTSVNEQFFGPGTRLTVL.

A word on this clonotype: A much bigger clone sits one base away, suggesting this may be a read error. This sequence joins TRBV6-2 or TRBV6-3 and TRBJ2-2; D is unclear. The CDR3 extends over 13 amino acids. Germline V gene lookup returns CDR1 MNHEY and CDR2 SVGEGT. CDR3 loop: CAISTPDTGELFF. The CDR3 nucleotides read TGTGCCATCAGTACCCCGGACACCGGGGAGCTGTTTTTT.

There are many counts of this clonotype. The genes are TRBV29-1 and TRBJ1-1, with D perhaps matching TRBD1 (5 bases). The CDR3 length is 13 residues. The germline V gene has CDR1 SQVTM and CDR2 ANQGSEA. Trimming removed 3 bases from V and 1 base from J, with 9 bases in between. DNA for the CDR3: TGCAGCGTTGATCGTGGGGGGAACACTGAAGCTTTCTTT. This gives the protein CSVDRGGNTEAFF.

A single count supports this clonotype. The CDR3 DNA reads as TGTGCCAGCAGTTTAGCAGCCAACCTCAAAGCTTTCTTT. The encoded protein is CASSLAANLKAFF. The chain recombines TRBV27 with TRBJ1-1; no firm D call. CDR3 size: 13 residues. Trimming stripped 2 bases from V and 9 bases from J, with 13 bases between. Germline V CDR1 and CDR2: MNHEY, SMNVEV (reference sequence).

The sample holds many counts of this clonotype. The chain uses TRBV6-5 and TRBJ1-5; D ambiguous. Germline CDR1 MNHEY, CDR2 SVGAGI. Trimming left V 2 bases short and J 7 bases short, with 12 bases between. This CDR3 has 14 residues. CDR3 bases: TGTGCCAGCAGTTACAGGGAGAGTTACCAGCCCCAGCATTTT. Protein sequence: CASSYRESYQPQHF.

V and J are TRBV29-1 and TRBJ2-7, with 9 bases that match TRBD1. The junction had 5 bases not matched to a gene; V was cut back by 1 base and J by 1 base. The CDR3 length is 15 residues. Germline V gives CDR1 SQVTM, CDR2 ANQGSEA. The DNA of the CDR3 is TGCAGCGTTGAAGTCCCGGACAGGGGTTCCTACGAGCAGTACTTC. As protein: CSVEVPDRGSYEQYF.

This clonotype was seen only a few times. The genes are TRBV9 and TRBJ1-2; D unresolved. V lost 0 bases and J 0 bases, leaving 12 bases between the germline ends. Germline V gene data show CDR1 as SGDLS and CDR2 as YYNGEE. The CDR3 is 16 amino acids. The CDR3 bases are TGTGCCAGCAGCGTAGTTCCGGGATCAGCTAACTATGGCTACACCTTC. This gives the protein CASSVVPGSANYGYTF.

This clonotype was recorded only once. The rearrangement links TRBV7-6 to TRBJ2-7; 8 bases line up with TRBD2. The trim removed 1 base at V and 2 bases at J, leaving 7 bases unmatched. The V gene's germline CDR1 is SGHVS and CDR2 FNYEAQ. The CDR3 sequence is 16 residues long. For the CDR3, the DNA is TGTGCCAGCAGCTTAGTTGTGGCGGGAGGTACCTACGAGCAGTACTTC. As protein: CASSLVVAGGTYEQYF.